This T cell receptor beta chain was captured by sequencing in a study of shared clonotypes between healthy human individuals (dated by TCRdb to 2020 to 2022). In terms of the full investigation: A couple of women and a few men aged 18 to 49 years were included in the cohort. To increase sequencing depth and limit assay-specific biases, different laboratories used diverse techniques to prepare libraries and sequence TCR repertoires. Per donor, leukapheresis produced somewhere between about 0.85 and 9.5 billion PBMCs. For each donor, three plates each were used for CD4 naive and CD4 memory, two plates were used for CD8 naive, and one plate was used for CD8 memory. To estimate repertoire size and how much clonotypes are shared between individuals, the study performed deep sequencing of blood TCR repertoires from roughly five healthy adults.

Healthy HIV-negative adults with no recently reported acute infections or vaccinations were included as donors. Only Caucasian adults living in Nashville, Tennessee, USA were represented among the donors. CD4+ T cells were enriched by magnetic negative selection; naive cells were then positively selected on CD45RA, and the negative fraction formed the memory subset. After blood collection by leukapheresis, PBMCs were isolated using Ficoll-Histopaque density gradient centrifugation and then cryopreserved in the vapor phase of liquid nitrogen. Purity and quantity of every magnetically sorted T cell population were checked by analytical flow cytometry. Each sorted fraction had its genomic DNA isolated and then quantified by UV absorbance on a Nanodrop 2000c. As regards this clone: The antigen it recognizes is unknown. There are no base qualities to consult, and no much larger clone falls within one base.

Beyond this particular receptor, the publication reports: Compared with non-shared clonotypes, clonotypes shared by all four sorted-subset donors had higher generation probabilities. The genetic and exposure-history diversity represented was limited by the small number of donors. Approximately 5% of naive CD4, 3.5% of naive CD8, approximately 2.2% of memory CD4, and around 0.4% of memory CD8 clonotypes were shared across several donors. Pairwise subsampling indicated that sequencing depth was expected to affect the degree of clonotype sharing among donors. Sampling was restricted to blood, and TCR repertoires in tissue are likely to differ from TCR repertoires in blood. Even with the large sequencing depth, rarefaction of the sorted-subset datasets indicated that sequencing was incomplete. Larger estimated clonotype richness was generally found for naive subsets than for memory subsets.

CDR1 and CDR2 are drawn from the germline V gene: SGHTA, FQGNSA. V is pruned by 7 bases and J by 2 bases, leaving 3 bases of the junction without a gene match. The CDR3 covers 15 residues, taking in both the cysteine and the phenylalanine. Of the read, only the CDR3 DNA is kept; its 45 bases are in frame from base 1. TCR CDR3 regions were amplified from genomic DNA by multiplex PCR using the deep immunoSEQ assay. Extracted genomic DNA from each cell subset was distributed evenly across all wells of several immunoSEQ 96-well plates, and each plate was treated as a replicate. For sorted subsets, around 200 ng genomic DNA, equal to tens of thousands of T cell genomes, was loaded into each replicate PCR. Purified libraries were quantified with a Qubit 3.0 fluorometer, sized on a Bioanalyzer 2100, and re-quantified with the KAPA Library Quantification kit. A separate single-read 150-cycle Illumina NextSeq 550 flow cell was used to sequence each immunoSEQ 96-well plate. The original methods were these. The immunoSEQ output contained only junctional sequences without quality scores, so filtering could not match that applied to full-length reads. Sequences were annotated with PyIR, a Python wrapper for IgBLAST v1.9, and V/J genes and CDR3 were assigned using IMGT germline references. Any read was removed if the V/J assignment was weak (E-value above 1e-6), the CDR3 was missing, or the read contained stop codons, out-of-frame junctions, or ambiguous translated residues. V3J clonotypes were defined as sequences sharing the same inferred V gene, J gene, and CDR3 amino acid sequence. The percentage overlap between two repertoires was calculated by dividing the number of shared unique clonotypes by the size of the smaller repertoire. RTK rarefaction, the Chao1 estimator, and Recon v2.1 estimates of unobserved clonotypes were used to assess repertoire richness. OLGA was used to compute generation probabilities for all TCRbeta clonotypes that the gDNA method yielded from several donors. The source is immuneACCESS, and TCRdb retained only in-frame sequences with V and J called. Part of the clones is not carried over; for the studies checked, unresolved V genes explain less than half of this, and the remainder is unexplained. The V and J calls and clone size come from that table; D and trimming were worked out from the DNA. This sample holds about 520,000 clones; about 96% were observed only once. About 0.06% of the sample is taken by the ten largest.

Recombination linked TRBV7-2 to TRBJ2-5; 14 bases in the middle match TRBD2. This TCR was recovered from a woman aged 25 to 39 in good health. Input material: naive CD4+ T cells sorted from blood. In light of the paper, this sample's cell subset or site label describes: CD45RA+ positively selected. The CDR3 corresponds to CASNRLAGGQETQYF. The DNA is TGTGCCAGCAACCGACTAGCGGGAGGGCAAGAGACCCAGTACTTC.